Listed here are 14 T cell receptor beta chains from one sample, sequenced in a study of cytomegalovirus exposure and HLA in healthy donors. In the PCR, 60 Vbeta and 13 Jbeta primers were used. TCRdb's table, derived via immunoSEQ multiplex PCR, lists solely in-frame clones and lacks some. The sample carries about 130,000 clones, 17% recorded once. The sample consisted of PBMCs. Receptors were obtained from a female donor in good health and CMV-seropositive.

The chain uses TRBV10-3 and TRBJ1-4; perhaps TRBD1 as D (6 bases). Germline assignment: CDR1 ENHRY and CDR2 SYGVKD. The germline V and J ends were trimmed by 0 bases and 8 bases, with 13 bases remaining between them. The CDR3 loop spans 15 amino acids. For the CDR3, the DNA is TGTGCCATCAGTGAGTCTTCCGGGACACAGGAAAAACTGTTTTTT. This codes for CAISESSGTQEKLFF.

The genes are TRBV4-3 and TRBJ2-3; the match to TRBD1 covers 10 bases. V was clipped by 4 bases and J by 3 bases; unmatched bases: 4. Per germline, CDR1 LGHNA and CDR2 YSLEER. The CDR3 sequence is 15 residues long. Here the CDR3 DNA reads TGCGCCAGCAGCCTGGGACAGGGGTTGACAGATACGCAGTATTTT. It encodes CASSLGQGLTDTQYF.

This clone has more than one count but fewer than ten. This chain joins TRBV5-4 and TRBJ2-5; 8 bases are shared with TRBD1. This CDR3 comprises 13 residues. Trimming removed 1 base from V and 5 bases from J; junction bases left unmatched: 1. The germline V gene has CDR1 SGHNT and CDR2 YYREEE (reference sequence). The CDR3 is CASSLQGAETQYF. For the CDR3, the DNA is TGTGCCAGCAGCTTGCAGGGGGCGGAGACCCAGTACTTC.

This clone has more than one count but fewer than ten. The rearrangement uses TRBV28 and TRBJ2-2; no reliable D call. V was cut by 5 bases and J by 5 bases, with 3 bases left in between. The CDR3 runs to 11 residues. Germline CDR1 MDHEN, CDR2 SYDVKM. CDR3 coding DNA: TGTGCCAGCAGTATAACCGGGGAGCTGTTTTTT. Its protein product is CASSITGELFF.

The genes are TRBV5-1 and TRBJ2-2; a weak D match, TRBD2 (6 bases). This CDR3 comprises 14 residues. V lost 4 bases, J lost 6 bases, and 13 bases lay in between. Germline V CDR1 and CDR2: SGHRS, YFSETQ. CDR3 in DNA: TGCGCCAGCAGCCCCCGGCCGGGGGCCGGGGAGCTGTTTTTT. Protein product: CASSPRPGAGELFF.

The chain recombines TRBV6-5 with TRBJ1-4; the D gene is possibly TRBD1 (5 bases). This CDR3 has 14 amino acids. Germline assignment: CDR1 MNHEY and CDR2 SVGAGI. V was cut by 2 bases and J by 6 bases, with 10 bases left in between. The CDR3 DNA sequence: TGTGCCAGCAGTTACACCCGCAGGGATGAAAAACTGTTTTTT. Translation: CASSYTRRDEKLFF.

This clone has only a few counts. The gene calls are TRBV28 and TRBJ1-5; tentative D call: TRBD1 (6 bases). Per the germline V gene, CDR1 is MDHEN and CDR2 is SYDVKM. V gave up 5 bases and J gave up 2 bases, with 13 bases separating them. The CDR3 runs to 15 residues. Here the CDR3 reads CASSTQGFGNQPQHF. DNA for the CDR3: TGTGCCAGCAGTACCCAGGGGTTTGGCAATCAGCCCCAGCATTTT.

This clone showed up just a few times. The chain couples TRBV30 to TRBJ2-3, with 15 bases aligning to TRBD2. V lost 3 bases and J lost 6; bases outside the gene matches: 10. CDR1 and CDR2 (germline): GTSNPN, SVGIG (reference sequence). There are 17 residues in the CDR3. The CDR3 loop is CAWSPGLAGGPADTQYF. In DNA, the CDR3 is TGTGCCTGGAGCCCTGGACTAGCGGGAGGGCCGGCGGATACGCAGTATTTT.

The V call is TRBV4-2, the J call TRBJ2-1, with 10 nucleotides matching TRBD2. Germline CDR1 and CDR2: LGHNA and YNFKEQ. J gave up 3 bases and V 4 bases, and 9 bases lay outside the gene matches. This CDR3 comprises 17 residues. The CDR3 is CASSRNEAGGIYNEQFF. The CDR3 nucleotides are TGTGCCAGCAGCCGAAACGAAGCGGGGGGGATCTACAATGAGCAGTTCTTC.

The V gene is TRBV4-3, the J gene TRBJ2-3; TRBD2 matches 8 bases. The CDR3 is 17 residues long. Germline CDR1 reads LGHNA; CDR2 reads YSLEER. The junction had 8 bases not matched to a gene; V was cut back by 0 bases and J by 3 bases. CDR3 loop: CASSQDLREGLTDTQYF. The CDR3 DNA is TGCGCCAGCAGCCAAGATCTACGGGAGGGCCTGACAGATACGCAGTATTTT.

The chain recombines TRBV5-4 with TRBJ1-2; possibly TRBD1 for D (6 bases). V shed 4 bases and J shed 7 bases, with 20 bases lying between them. CDR3 length equals 15 residues. Germline V gives CDR1 SGHNT, CDR2 YYREEE (reference sequence). CDR3 residues: CASSRSAGDILGYTF. CDR3 DNA: TGTGCCAGCAGCCGTTCGGCTGGGGACATTCTTGGCTACACCTTC.

This clone occurred a few times. The J gene is TRBJ1-3, the V gene TRBV6-5, with D tentatively TRBD1 (6 bases). Germline values: CDR1 MNHEY, CDR2 SVGAGI. V lost 2 bases and J 6 bases, leaving 14 bases between the germline ends. The CDR3 consists of 15 residues. CDR3: CASSYIRAGENTIYF. The CDR3 nucleotides are TGTGCCAGCAGTTACATTAGGGCAGGGGAAAACACCATATATTTT.

CDR3 in DNA: TGTGCCAGTAGTAACCGACAGGGAGACACTGAAGCTTTCTTT. As protein: CASSNRQGDTEAFF. The rearrangement uses TRBV19 and TRBJ1-1; 7 nucleotides match TRBD1. Germline V gene sequence: CDR1 LNHDA, CDR2 SQIVND (reference sequence). The length of the CDR3 is 14 residues. V lost 4 bases, J lost 3 bases, and 5 bases stayed unmatched.

This clone was seen a few times. The chain couples TRBV11-2 to TRBJ2-5; 12 nucleotides line up with TRBD2. J was trimmed by 7 bases and V by 3 bases; bases with no gene match: 18. CDR1 and CDR2 from the germline V gene are SGHAT and FQNNGV. The length of the CDR3 is 19 residues. The CDR3 sequence: CASSFEPPGLAGGLGTQYF. CDR3 DNA: TGTGCCAGCAGCTTTGAGCCTCCGGGGCTAGCGGGGGGGCTGGGGACCCAGTACTTC.